A single T cell receptor (beta chain) is shown here with its context. V shed 6 bases, J shed 7 bases, and the junction held 4 bases outside the gene matches. The V gene's germline CDR1 is SGHDT and CDR2 YYEEEE. The CDR3 is made up of 12 amino acids. The entry originates in a study of technical replicates of blood from a few donors. Sequencing was performed with immunoSEQ multiplex PCR; in TCRdb, only in-frame clones are kept and a portion is missing. The sample includes about 56,000 clones, 90% to 95% seen only once; the top ten take around 4%. The clonotype was recovered from a human donor in good health. Some clones in this sample may be carry-over from other donors' samples. The specimen sequenced was PBMCs. The rearrangement links TRBV5-6 to TRBJ1-2, with 9 bases lining up with TRBD1. The DNA for the CDR3 is TGTGCCAGCACAACAGGGGGCCTTGGCTACACCTTC. As protein: CASTTGGLGYTF.